One and the same sample provided the 21 T cell receptor beta chains below, sequenced in a study of T cells in Graves' hyperthyroidism and ophthalmopathy. The CDR3 regions of TCR beta were amplified from RNA transcripts. The HTBI primer set drove a first-round RT-PCR of the TCR CDR3. MiXCR, applied by TCRdb to the multiplex PCR reads, yields one record per CDR3 protein. In the table there are 280,000 or so distinct CDR3 sequences, around 15% of which are singletons. The sample was blood. These receptors were collected from a woman aged 50 to 60 with Graves' hyperthyroidism that later progressed to Graves' ophthalmopathy.

The chain links TRBV28 to TRBJ2-7, with TRBD2 identical over 10 bases. This CDR3 is 15 amino acids long. CDR1 is MDHEN, CDR2 SYDVKM, per germline. Unmatched junction bases numbered 10, after V lost 7 bases and J lost 4 bases. In nucleotides, the CDR3 is TGTGCCAGCAACCAAAACAGCGGGAGGGTGTACGAGCAGTACTTC. Amino acid sequence: CASNQNSGRVYEQYF.

This clonotype has just a few counts. This may be a read error: a much more frequent sequence differs by one nucleotide. The gene calls are TRBV18 and TRBJ2-7; D call uncertain. Germline assignment: CDR1 KGHSH and CDR2 LQKENI. The CDR3 length is 11 residues. The ends were cut back, 3 bases at V and 9 bases at J, with 9 bases in the middle. The chain's CDR3 is CASSPEFAQYF. The CDR3, as DNA: TGTGCCAGCTCACCTGAATTTGCGCAGTACTTC.

In its sample, this clonotype was seen a few times. V usage is TRBV5-1 and J usage is TRBJ2-7; D gene unclear. CDR1 is SGHRS, CDR2 YFSETQ, per germline. The CDR3 covers 16 residues. V lost 0 bases and J 0 bases, leaving 13 bases between the germline ends. In nucleotides, the CDR3 is TGCGCCAGCAGCTTGGAAATAGCAACCAGCTCCTACGAGCAGTACTTC. Translation: CASSLEIATSSYEQYF.

This clonotype was counted at least ten times. CDR3 in amino acids: CASRQYSNQPQHF. For the CDR3, the DNA is TGTGCCAGCCGACAGTATAGCAATCAGCCCCAGCATTTT. The rearrangement joins TRBV27 to TRBJ1-5, with D tentatively TRBD1 (5 bases). CDR1 is MNHEY and CDR2 is SMNVEV in the germline V gene (reference sequence). The CDR3 is 13 amino acids. V lost 8 bases and J lost 0, with 8 bases in between.

V and J are TRBV7-3 and TRBJ1-2; TRBD1 matches 10 bases. CDR1 and CDR2 from the germline V gene are SGHTA and FQGTGA. The CDR3 runs 13 residues. V was clipped by 5 bases and J by 5 bases; unmatched bases: 2. CDR3 loop: CASSEDRGYGYTF. The DNA for the CDR3 is TGTGCCAGCAGCGAGGACAGGGGGTATGGCTACACCTTC.

This clonotype showed up many times. The chain couples TRBV18 to TRBJ2-7; TRBD1 is a possible D gene (5 bases). The CDR3 contains 13 residues. Deletions cut 5 bases from V and 5 bases from J, with 13 bases between. The germline gives CDR1 KGHSH, CDR2 LQKENI. In nucleotides, the CDR3 is TGTGCCAGCTCAACCGCACAGGACAACGAGCAGTACTTC. Amino acids: CASSTAQDNEQYF.

The chain links TRBV27 to TRBJ2-1, with unresolved D. V lost 3 bases and J lost 0, with 6 bases in between. This CDR3 spans 14 amino acids. Per germline, CDR1 MNHEY and CDR2 SMNVEV (reference sequence). The CDR3: CASSFLSSYNEQFF. For the CDR3, the DNA is TGTGCCAGCAGTTTCCTCAGCTCCTACAATGAGCAGTTCTTC.

This chain links TRBV5-8 with TRBJ1-2, with 7 bases identical to TRBD1. CDR1 is SGHTS and CDR2 is YDEGEE in the germline V gene. V gave up 8 bases and J gave up 8 bases; unmatched junction bases: 9. CDR3 length equals 12 residues. The chain's CDR3 is CARRDSLFGYTF. For the CDR3, the DNA is TGTGCCAGAAGGGACAGCCTTTTCGGCTACACCTTC.

The chain recombines TRBV9 with TRBJ2-3; D gene unclear. This CDR3 has 15 residues. The V end was cut by 2 bases, the J end by 1 base, with 11 bases between. Germline V gene data show CDR1 as SGDLS and CDR2 as YYNGEE. CDR3 sequence (DNA): TGTGCCAGCAGCGTGTTTGGAGAGGGCACAGATACGCAGTATTTT. Translating gives CASSVFGEGTDTQYF.

Remarks on this clonotype: This could be a read error, since a much larger clone is one nucleotide away. The CDR3 region has the DNA TGTGCCAGCAAGGTGACTAGCGGGTCAAGCTCCTACGAGCAGTACTTC. Protein sequence: CASKVTSGSSSYEQYF. The V call is TRBV18, the J call TRBJ2-7, with 10 bases identical to TRBD2. In germline, CDR1 is KGHSH, CDR2 LQKENI. Trimming removed 8 bases from V and 0 bases from J; junction bases left unmatched: 10. The CDR3 has 16 residues. Variable domain in full (rest from reference TRBV18 and TRBJ2-7): NAGVMQNPRHLVRRRGQEARLRCSPMKGHSHVYWYRQLPEEGLKFMVYLQKENIIDESGMPKERFSAEFPKEGPSILRIQQVVRGDSAAYFCASKVTSGSSSYEQYFGPGTRLTVT.

This clonotype has a count of ten or more. The chain recombines TRBV6-5 with TRBJ2-1; D may be TRBD1 or TRBD2 (5 bases each). Germline values: CDR1 MNHEY, CDR2 SVGAGI. This CDR3 has 14 residues. V dropped 2 bases and J dropped 6 bases, with 11 bases sitting between them. In nucleotides, the CDR3 is TGTGCCAGCAGTTACAGTCGGGACCTCAATGAGCAGTTCTTC. This encodes CASSYSRDLNEQFF.

This clonotype was seen at least ten times. The chain is built from TRBV2 and TRBJ2-1; no firm D call. The CDR3 totals 14 residues. Germline values: CDR1 SNHLY, CDR2 FYNNEI. The V end lost 3 bases, the J end lost 1 base, and 7 bases lay between the germline ends. Here the CDR3 reads CASSEEPSYNEQFF. The CDR3, as DNA: TGTGCCAGCAGTGAGGAGCCGTCCTACAATGAGCAGTTCTTC.

The rearrangement links TRBV5-1 to TRBJ2-1; TRBD2 matches 13 bases. The CDR3 sequence is 16 residues long. CDR1 is SGHRS, CDR2 YFSETQ, per germline. V trimming: 2 bases; J trimming: 8 bases; junction bases outside the gene matches: 7. For the CDR3, the DNA is TGCGCCAGCAGCTTCCTTTGGACTAGCGGGAGCGATGAGCAGTTCTTC. Amino acids: CASSFLWTSGSDEQFF. Using reference TRBV5-1 and TRBJ2-1 for the parts outside the CDR3, the full variable domain is KAGVTQTPRYLIKTRGQQVTLSCSPISGHRSVSWYQQTPGQGLQFLFEYFSETQRNKGNFPGRFSGRQFSNSRSEMNVSTLELGDSALYLCASSFLWTSGSDEQFFGPGTRLTVL.

The genes are TRBV20-1 and TRBJ2-3; no reliable D call. The CDR3 is 15 amino acids. Germline loops: CDR1 DFQATT, CDR2 SNEGSKA (reference sequence). V dropped 2 bases and J dropped 4 bases, with 16 bases sitting between them. For the CDR3, the DNA is TGCAGTGCTAGACCTCATCAGATCCGTCCAGATACGCAGTATTTT. Encoded protein: CSARPHQIRPDTQYF.

Many counts were recorded for this clonotype. The chain carries TRBV3-1 and TRBJ2-1, with TRBD1 as a possible D gene (5 bases). V lost 0 bases, J lost 7 bases, and 16 bases lay in between. This CDR3 spans 16 amino acids. CDR1 and CDR2 (germline): LGHDT, YNNKEL (reference sequence). The CDR3 coding sequence is TGTGCCAGCAGCCAAGAGGGGCTAGGAATGGGAAATGAGCAGTTCTTC. Its protein product is CASSQEGLGMGNEQFF.

The CDR3 nucleotides are TGTGCCAGCAGCTTAGCCGGGACTAGAGGTCGCGAGCAGTACTTC. This gives the protein CASSLAGTRGREQYF. The V and J genes are TRBV11-2 and TRBJ2-7; TRBD2 agrees at 8 bases. Germline loops: CDR1 SGHAT, CDR2 FQNNGV. V gave up 1 base and J gave up 6 bases; unmatched junction bases: 8. This CDR3 comprises 15 residues.

The table lists this clonotype with many counts. This chain links TRBV28 with TRBJ2-2; D might be TRBD2 (6 bases). This CDR3 has 16 amino acids. Trimming removed 4 bases at V and 4 bases at J, with 16 bases between. CDR1 MDHEN and CDR2 SYDVKM come from the germline V gene. CDR3: CASSSPGEDGTGELFF. For the CDR3, the DNA is TGTGCCAGCAGTTCCCCTGGGGAGGATGGCACCGGGGAGCTGTTTTTT.

The sample holds a few counts of this clonotype. This sequence joins TRBV2 and TRBJ2-2; maybe TRBD1 (5 bases). The germline V gene encodes CDR1 SNHLY and CDR2 FYNNEI. V was cut by 6 bases and J by 1 base, with 12 bases left in between. The CDR3 spans 15 residues. The CDR3 protein is CASRKFGQNTGELFF. For the CDR3, the DNA is TGTGCCAGCAGAAAGTTCGGACAGAACACCGGGGAGCTGTTTTTT.

In this sample, this clonotype turned up many times. The rearrangement links TRBV7-8 to TRBJ2-7; possible D gene TRBD1, 6 bases. The CDR3 spans 14 residues. V lost 6 bases, J lost 0 bases, and 12 bases lay in between. In germline, CDR1 is SGHVS, CDR2 FQNEAQ. This chain's CDR3 is CASSGQPPSYEQYF. The CDR3 nucleotides read TGTGCCAGCAGTGGACAGCCCCCCTCCTACGAGCAGTACTTC.

This clonotype has only one observation. V usage is TRBV5-8 and J usage is TRBJ2-3; TRBD1 aligns across 7 bases. The length of the CDR3 is 15 residues. Germline V gene lookup returns CDR1 SGHTS and CDR2 YDEGEE. V was clipped by 3 bases and J by 2 bases; unmatched bases: 6. CDR3 nucleotides: TGTGCCAGCAGCTACTACAGGGGAGACACAGATACGCAGTATTTT. This codes for CASSYYRGDTDTQYF.

Many counts were recorded for this clonotype. The chain employs TRBV10-3 and TRBJ2-2; TRBD1 aligns across 9 bases. The CDR3 runs 17 residues. CDR1 ENHRY and CDR2 SYGVKD come from the germline V gene. V gave up 3 bases and J gave up 1 base; unmatched junction bases: 6. The CDR3 loop is CAISDTPGQGNTGELFF. CDR3 coding DNA: TGTGCCATCAGTGACACACCGGGACAGGGGAACACCGGGGAGCTGTTTTTT.